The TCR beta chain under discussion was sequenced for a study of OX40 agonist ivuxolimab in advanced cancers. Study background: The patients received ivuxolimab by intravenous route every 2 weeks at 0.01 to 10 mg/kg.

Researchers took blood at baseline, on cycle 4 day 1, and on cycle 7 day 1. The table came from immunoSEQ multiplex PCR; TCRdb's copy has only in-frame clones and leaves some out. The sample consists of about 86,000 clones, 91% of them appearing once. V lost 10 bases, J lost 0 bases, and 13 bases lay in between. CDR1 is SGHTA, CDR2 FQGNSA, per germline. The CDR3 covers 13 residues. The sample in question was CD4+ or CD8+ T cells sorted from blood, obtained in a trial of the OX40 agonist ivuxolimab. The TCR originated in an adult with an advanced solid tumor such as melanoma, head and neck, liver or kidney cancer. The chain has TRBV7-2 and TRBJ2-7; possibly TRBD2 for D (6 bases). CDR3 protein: CATLRTTSYEQYF. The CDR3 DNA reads TGTGCCACCCTACGGACTACCTCCTACGAGCAGTACTTC.